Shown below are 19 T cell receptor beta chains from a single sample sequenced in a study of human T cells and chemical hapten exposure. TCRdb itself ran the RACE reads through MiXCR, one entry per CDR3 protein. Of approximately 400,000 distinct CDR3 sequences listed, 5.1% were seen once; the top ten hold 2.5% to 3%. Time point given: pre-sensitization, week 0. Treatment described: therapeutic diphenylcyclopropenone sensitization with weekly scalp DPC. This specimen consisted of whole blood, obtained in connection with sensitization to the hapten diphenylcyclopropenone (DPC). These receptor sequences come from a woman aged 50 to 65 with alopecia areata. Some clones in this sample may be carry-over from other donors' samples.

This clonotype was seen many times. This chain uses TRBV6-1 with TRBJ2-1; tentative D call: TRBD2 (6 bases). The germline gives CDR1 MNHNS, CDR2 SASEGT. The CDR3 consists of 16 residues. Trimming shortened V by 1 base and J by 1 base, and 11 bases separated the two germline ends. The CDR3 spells CASSEGIGLSYNEQFF. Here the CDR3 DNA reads TGTGCCAGCAGTGAAGGCATCGGACTATCCTACAATGAGCAGTTCTTC.

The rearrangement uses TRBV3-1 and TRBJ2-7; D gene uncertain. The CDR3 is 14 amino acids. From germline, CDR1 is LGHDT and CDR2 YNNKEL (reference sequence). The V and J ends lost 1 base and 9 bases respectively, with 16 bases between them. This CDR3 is CASSQVTFAEGQYF. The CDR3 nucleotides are TGTGCCAGCAGCCAAGTCACGTTTGCCGAAGGGCAGTACTTC.

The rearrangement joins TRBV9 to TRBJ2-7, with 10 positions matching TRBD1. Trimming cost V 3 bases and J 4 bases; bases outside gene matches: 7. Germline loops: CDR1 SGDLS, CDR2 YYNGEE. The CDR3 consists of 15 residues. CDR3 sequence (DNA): TGTGCCAGCAGCGAGGGACAGGGGCCAGTTTACGAGCAGTACTTC. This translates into CASSEGQGPVYEQYF.

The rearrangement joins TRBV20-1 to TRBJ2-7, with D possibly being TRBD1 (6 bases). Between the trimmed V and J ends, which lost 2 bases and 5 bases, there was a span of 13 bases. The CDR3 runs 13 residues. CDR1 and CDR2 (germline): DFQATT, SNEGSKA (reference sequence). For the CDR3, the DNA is TGCAGTGCTAGACAGGGAGAGGGGGACGAGCAGTACTTC. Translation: CSARQGEGDEQYF.

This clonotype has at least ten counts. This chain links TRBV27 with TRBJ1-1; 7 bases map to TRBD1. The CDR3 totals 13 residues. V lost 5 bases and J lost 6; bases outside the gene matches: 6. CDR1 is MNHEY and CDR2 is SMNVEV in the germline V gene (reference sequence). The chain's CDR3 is CASSLHRGAEAFF. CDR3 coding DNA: TGTGCCAGCAGTCTACACAGGGGTGCTGAAGCTTTCTTT.

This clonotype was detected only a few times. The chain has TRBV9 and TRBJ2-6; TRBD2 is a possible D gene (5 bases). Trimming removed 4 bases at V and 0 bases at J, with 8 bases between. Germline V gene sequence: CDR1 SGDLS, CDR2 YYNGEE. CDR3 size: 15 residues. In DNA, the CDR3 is TGTGCCAGCAGCCAAGGGAGCTCTGGGGCCAACGTCCTGACTTTC. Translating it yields CASSQGSSGANVLTF.

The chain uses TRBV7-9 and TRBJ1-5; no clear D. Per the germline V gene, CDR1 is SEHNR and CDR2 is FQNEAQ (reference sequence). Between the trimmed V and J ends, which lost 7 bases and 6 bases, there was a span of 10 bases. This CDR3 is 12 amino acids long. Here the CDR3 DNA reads TGTGCCAGCACCGATGGGCTTCAGCCCCAGCATTTT. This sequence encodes CASTDGLQPQHF.

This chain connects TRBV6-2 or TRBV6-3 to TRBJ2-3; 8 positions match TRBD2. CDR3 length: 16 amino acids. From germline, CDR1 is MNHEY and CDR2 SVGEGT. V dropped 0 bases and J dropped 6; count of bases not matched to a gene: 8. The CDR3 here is CASSYSPPGGRDTQYF. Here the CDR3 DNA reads TGTGCCAGCAGTTACTCCCCCCCAGGCGGGAGGGATACGCAGTATTTT.

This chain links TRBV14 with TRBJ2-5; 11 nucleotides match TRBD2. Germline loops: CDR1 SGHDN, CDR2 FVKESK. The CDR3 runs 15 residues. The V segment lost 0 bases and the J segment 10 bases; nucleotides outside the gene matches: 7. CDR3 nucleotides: TGTGCCAGCAGCCAAGAACCACTAGCGGGGGCCCGCCAGTACTTC. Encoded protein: CASSQEPLAGARQYF.

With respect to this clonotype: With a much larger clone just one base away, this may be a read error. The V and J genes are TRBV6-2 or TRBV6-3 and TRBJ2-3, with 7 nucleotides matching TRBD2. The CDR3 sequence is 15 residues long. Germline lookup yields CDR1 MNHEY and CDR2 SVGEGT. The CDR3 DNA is TGTGCCAGCTGTTACGGCGGGAGAGCAACAGATACGCAGTATTTT. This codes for CASCYGGRATDTQYF.

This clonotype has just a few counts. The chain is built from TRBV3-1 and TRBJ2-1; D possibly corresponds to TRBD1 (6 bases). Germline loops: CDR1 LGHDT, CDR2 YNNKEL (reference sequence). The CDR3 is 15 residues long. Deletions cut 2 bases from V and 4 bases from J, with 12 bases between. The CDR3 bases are TGTGCCAGCAGCCAACCCGGGACAACTTACAATGAGCAGTTCTTC. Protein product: CASSQPGTTYNEQFF.

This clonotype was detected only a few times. The CDR3 is CASSQVWAGGSEQYF. CDR3 sequence (DNA): TGCGCCAGCAGCCAAGTTTGGGCAGGTGGGTCTGAGCAGTACTTC. This chain connects TRBV4-1 to TRBJ2-7; D not resolved. CDR1 MGHRA and CDR2 YSYEKL come from the germline V gene. CDR3 size: 15 residues. V shed 1 base and J shed 7 bases, with 17 bases lying between them.

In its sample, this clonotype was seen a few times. The CDR3 DNA is TGTGCCATAACTAGCGGGAAGATCACAGATACGCAGTATTTT. This encodes CAITSGKITDTQYF. The V gene is TRBV10-3, the J gene TRBJ2-3; the match to TRBD2 covers 10 bases. The CDR3 totals 14 residues. The germline gives CDR1 ENHRY, CDR2 SYGVKD. The V and J ends lost 9 bases and 2 bases, in that order; junction bases with no gene match: 5.

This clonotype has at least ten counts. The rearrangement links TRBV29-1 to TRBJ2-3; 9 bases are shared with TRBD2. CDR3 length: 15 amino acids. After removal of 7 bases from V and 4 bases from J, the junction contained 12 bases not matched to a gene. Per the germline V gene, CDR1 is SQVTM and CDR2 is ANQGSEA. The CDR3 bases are TGCAGCGCCGCTGGTTCGGCTAGCGGGGCAGATACGCAGTATTTT. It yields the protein CSAAGSASGADTQYF.

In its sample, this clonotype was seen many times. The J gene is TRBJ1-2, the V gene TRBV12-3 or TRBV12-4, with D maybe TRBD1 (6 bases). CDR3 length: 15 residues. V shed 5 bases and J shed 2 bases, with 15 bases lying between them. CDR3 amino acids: CASSPAGGVNYGYTF. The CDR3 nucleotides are TGTGCCAGCAGTCCGGCGGGGGGCGTAAACTATGGCTACACCTTC.

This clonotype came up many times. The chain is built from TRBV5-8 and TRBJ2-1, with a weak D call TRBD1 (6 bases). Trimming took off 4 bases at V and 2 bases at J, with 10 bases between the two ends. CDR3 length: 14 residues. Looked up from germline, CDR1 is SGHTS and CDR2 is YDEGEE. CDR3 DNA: TGTGCCAGCAGCCGGGACATGGCCTACAATGAGCAGTTCTTC. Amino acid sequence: CASSRDMAYNEQFF.

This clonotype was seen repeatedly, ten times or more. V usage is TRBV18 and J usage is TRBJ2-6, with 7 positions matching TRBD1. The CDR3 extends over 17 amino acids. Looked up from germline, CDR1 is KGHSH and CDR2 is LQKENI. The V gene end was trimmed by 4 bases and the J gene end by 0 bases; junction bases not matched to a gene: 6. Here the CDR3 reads CASSLAGTVSGANVLTF. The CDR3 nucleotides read TGTGCCAGCTCACTGGCAGGGACAGTCTCTGGGGCCAACGTCCTGACTTTC.

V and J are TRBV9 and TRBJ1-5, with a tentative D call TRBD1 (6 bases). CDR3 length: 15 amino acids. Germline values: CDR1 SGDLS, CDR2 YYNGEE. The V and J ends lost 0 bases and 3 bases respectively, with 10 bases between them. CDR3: CASSVGWTDNQPQHF. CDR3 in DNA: TGTGCCAGCAGCGTAGGATGGACAGACAATCAGCCCCAGCATTTT. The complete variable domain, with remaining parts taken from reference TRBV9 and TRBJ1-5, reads DSGVTQTPKHLITATGQRVTLRCSPRSGDLSVYWYQQSLDQGLQFLIQYYNGEERAKGNILERFSAQQFPDLHSELNLSSLELGDSALYFCASSVGWTDNQPQHFGDGTRLSIL.

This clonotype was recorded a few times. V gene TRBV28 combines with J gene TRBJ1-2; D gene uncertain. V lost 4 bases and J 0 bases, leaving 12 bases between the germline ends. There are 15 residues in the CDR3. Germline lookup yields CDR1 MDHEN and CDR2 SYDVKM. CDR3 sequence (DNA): TGTGCCAGCAGTTCCAAGGCGGGAGCTAACTATGGCTACACCTTC. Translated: CASSSKAGANYGYTF.